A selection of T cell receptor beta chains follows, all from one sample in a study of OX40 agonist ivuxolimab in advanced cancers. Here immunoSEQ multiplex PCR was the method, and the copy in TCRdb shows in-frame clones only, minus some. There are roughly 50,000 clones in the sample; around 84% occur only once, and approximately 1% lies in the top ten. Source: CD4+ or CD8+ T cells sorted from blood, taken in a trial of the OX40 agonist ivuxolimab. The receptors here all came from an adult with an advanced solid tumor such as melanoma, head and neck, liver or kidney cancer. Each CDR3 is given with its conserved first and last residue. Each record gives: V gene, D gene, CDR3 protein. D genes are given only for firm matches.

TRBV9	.	CASSRHGGAGNTIYF
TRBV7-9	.	CASSLSGTGFLLYF
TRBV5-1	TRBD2	CASISGGASYEQYF
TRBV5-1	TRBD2	CASIPNSGGYNEQFF
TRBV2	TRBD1	CASRTGQGSNQPQHF
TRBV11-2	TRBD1	CASSLDRGTVEKLFF
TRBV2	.	CASREETRYF
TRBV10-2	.	CASSEIFAGGSNQPQHF
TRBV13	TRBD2	CASSPGTSGVETQYF
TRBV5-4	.	CASSPGTPNNNSPLHF
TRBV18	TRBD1	CATGQGQGYGYTF
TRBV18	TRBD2	CASSQLKTSGGGLGEQYF
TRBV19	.	CASTSEGLTEAFF
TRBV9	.	CASSVEHSSYEQYF
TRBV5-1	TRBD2	CASSLLSGGYNEQFF
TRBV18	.	CASSPGTDAFF
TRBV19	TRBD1	CASSIATGGRHEQYF
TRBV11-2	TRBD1	CASSLPYPTGKYGYTF
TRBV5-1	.	CASSPDLNTEAFF
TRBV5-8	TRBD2	CASSLAAGGRAREEFF
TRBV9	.	CASSVHGSGEKLFF
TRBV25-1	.	CASSELNEAFF
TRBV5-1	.	CASSLSGSGNTIYF
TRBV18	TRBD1	CASSPSTGGREPQHF
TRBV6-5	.	CASSVSGKPQHF
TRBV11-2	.	CASSLGTATNEKLFF
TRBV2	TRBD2	CASRAHGGGRETQYF
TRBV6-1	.	CASSEYFLRTSTDTQYF
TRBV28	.	CASSLGLTGGTYGYTF
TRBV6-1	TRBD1	CASSADRGDTQYF
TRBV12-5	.	CASALPPGGRWQPQHF
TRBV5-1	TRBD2	CASSFPGTSGGAGDTQYF
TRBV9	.	CASSVQANTEAFF
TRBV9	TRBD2	CASSVGLAGYNEQFF
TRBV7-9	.	CASSQTVSGNTIYF
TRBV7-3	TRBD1	CASRLRDRGPYGYTF
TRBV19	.	CASSIYKQYGYTF
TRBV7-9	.	CASSLRGTRPAPNYGYTF
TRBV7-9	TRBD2	CASSLWVAGASGQGQFF
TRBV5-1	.	CASSLDGGAYNEQFF
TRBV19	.	CASSRANRDFGELFF
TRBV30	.	CALDYAWGAGEQYF
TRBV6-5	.	CASKDHRGTGELFF
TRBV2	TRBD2	CASRRGLAGVYEQYF
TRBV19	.	CASSPWTGDSNQPQHF
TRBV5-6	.	CASSFRSRTNEKLFF
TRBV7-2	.	CASSSQPRGGYTF
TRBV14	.	CASSQAASSSGNTIYF
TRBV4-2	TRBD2	CASSQGYGVAGPNTGELFF
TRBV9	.	CASSVQGAGASTDTQYF
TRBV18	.	CASSQDRENSPLHF
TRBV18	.	CASSPNGGGETQYF
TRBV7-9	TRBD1	CASSLTGVSEAFF
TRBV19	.	CASSPTDMNTEAFF